This is a list of T cell receptor beta chains from one sample in a study of T cells after yellow fever vaccination. TCRdb processed the 5' RACE reads anew with MiXCR; each CDR3 protein has one entry. The repertoire consists of nearly 550,000 distinct CDR3 sequences, with over 15% occurring once and the leading ten covering 13% to 15%. The sequencing here drew on PBMCs, taken 15 days after the yellow fever booster vaccination. These receptors were collected from a young man who received the YFV17D yellow fever vaccine. Each CDR3 is given with its conserved first and last residue. The D gene is left open where the match is weak. The size of a clone is reported for some rows only, either as once, few or many, or as a class for expanded clones.

cdr3_nt cdr3_aa clone_size j_call d_call v_call
TGCAGTGCCACGACCGCTAGCGGACACTACAATGAGCAGTTCTTC CSATTASGHYNEQFF . TRBJ2-1 TRBD2 TRBV20-1
TGTGCCAGCAGCTCCGCCCGGACTAGCGGGAGAACAGATACGCAGTATTTT CASSSARTSGRTDTQYF few TRBJ2-3 TRBD2 TRBV7-2
TGTGCCAGCACCCTCAGCGGGTGGAGCTCCTACGAGCAGTACTTC CASTLSGWSSYEQYF few TRBJ2-7 . TRBV12-3/TRBV12-4
TGCAGTGCTGACCGGACCACGGGCAATGAGCAGTTCTTC CSADRTTGNEQFF few TRBJ2-1 . TRBV20-1
TGCGCCAGCAGCCAAGCCTCCACAGATACGCAGTATTTT CASSQASTDTQYF many TRBJ2-3 . TRBV4-3
TGCAGCGTGGGGGTAGACTCCTCCGTGGGGCAGTTCTTC CSVGVDSSVGQFF . TRBJ2-1 . TRBV29-1
TGTGCCAGCAGTATCCGGGACAGAGGGTACACCTTC CASSIRDRGYTF few TRBJ1-2 TRBD1 TRBV28
TGTGCCAGCCACAGCTCAATCGGCACAGATACGCAGTATTTT CASHSSIGTDTQYF few TRBJ2-3 . TRBV18
TGCAGCGCCCTAGCAAGCACAGATACGCAGTATTTT CSALASTDTQYF few TRBJ2-3 . TRBV29-1
TGCAGTGCTAGAACCAGCGGGAGTGGCTACGAGCAGTACTTC CSARTSGSGYEQYF . TRBJ2-7 TRBD2 TRBV20-1
TGTGCCAGCAGTTTAGCGGGCAGGGGCACCGCGAATCGTGCTTTCTTT CASSLAGRGTANRAFF . TRBJ1-1 . TRBV12-3/TRBV12-4
TGCAGCGTCCCCGGGACTAGCGGGAGCACAGATACGCAGTATTTT CSVPGTSGSTDTQYF few TRBJ2-3 TRBD2 TRBV29-1
TGTGCCAGCAGTTATGGTGGTTCTAACAATGAGCAGTTCTTC CASSYGGSNNEQFF . TRBJ2-1 . TRBV6-2/TRBV6-3
TGTGCCAGCAGTTACAGCGGACCTCGTGATACGCAGTATTTT CASSYSGPRDTQYF few TRBJ2-3 . TRBV6-5
TGTGCCAGCAGCTTAGCGGTCGTGACTAGCGGAAGCTACGAGCAGTACTTC CASSLAVVTSGSYEQYF . TRBJ2-7 TRBD2 TRBV7-2
TGCAGCGTTGAAGCCCAGGGATTCTACGAGCAGTACTTC CSVEAQGFYEQYF few TRBJ2-7 . TRBV29-1
TGCAGTGCCCTACCCGGGACTAGCGGGGTTCGGGGGACCGGGGAGCTGTTTTTT CSALPGTSGVRGTGELFF few TRBJ2-2 TRBD2 TRBV20-1
TGTGCCAGCAGTTACCCTTACGACAGCCTGAACACCGGGGAGCTGTTTTTT CASSYPYDSLNTGELFF . TRBJ2-2 . TRBV6-2/TRBV6-3
TGCAGTACTGAGTTACCTAGCACAGATACGCAGTATTTT CSTELPSTDTQYF few TRBJ2-3 . TRBV20-1
TGTGCCAGCAGTTTATCGGGGGTCAACACCTACGAGCAGTACTTC CASSLSGVNTYEQYF . TRBJ2-7 . TRBV12-3/TRBV12-4
TGTGCCAGCAGCTCCGCAGGGGGCAACTACGAGCAGTACTTC CASSSAGGNYEQYF few TRBJ2-7 TRBD1 TRBV5-5
TGTGCCAGCAGTTTACCCCTAGCGTCGAACACCGGGGAGCTGTTTTTT CASSLPLASNTGELFF few TRBJ2-2 . TRBV28
TGTGCCAGCAGGGATACGTCCTACAATGAGCAGTTCTTC CASRDTSYNEQFF . TRBJ2-1 . TRBV6-1
TGTGCCAGCAGTTACTCGAATTACGCCGGGGAGCTGTTTTTT CASSYSNYAGELFF few TRBJ2-2 . TRBV6-5
TGTGCCAGCAGGGGTGCGGGGACAGGGGGCTTTGACGAGCAGTACTTC CASRGAGTGGFDEQYF . TRBJ2-7 TRBD1 TRBV28
TGTGCCAGCAGTTACTCGGCGGGGTCTCCCTACGAGCAGTACTTC CASSYSAGSPYEQYF . TRBJ2-7 . TRBV6-5
TGTGCCAGCAGCCAAGATGCAGGGTTCGGGAACAATGAGCAGTTCTTC CASSQDAGFGNNEQFF . TRBJ2-1 . TRBV3-1
TGCAGTGCTAGAGAGGCGCGACAGGGGAACACCGGGGAGCTGTTTTTT CSAREARQGNTGELFF . TRBJ2-2 TRBD1 TRBV20-1
TGCAGTGCTAGTCTTCTAGCGGACTACGAGCAGTACTTC CSASLLADYEQYF . TRBJ2-7 TRBD2 TRBV20-1
TGTGCCAGCAGTGAAGCGCTAGGGGCAAATCAGCCCCAGCATTTT CASSEALGANQPQHF few TRBJ1-5 . TRBV6-1
TGTGCCAGCAGCTTGAATCCCGGGGGCGGGAGGGCATACGAGCAGTACTTC CASSLNPGGGRAYEQYF . TRBJ2-7 TRBD2 TRBV7-2
TGTGCCAGCAGTTCCCGACTAGCCGGTGGCGAACCCGGGGAGCTGTTTTTT CASSSRLAGGEPGELFF . TRBJ2-2 TRBD2 TRBV6-5
TGTGCCATTGTCGGGAGAGATACGCAGTATTTT CAIVGRDTQYF few TRBJ2-3 . TRBV12-3/TRBV12-4
TGTGCCAGCAGCTACCTAGCGGGAGATGGGGATACGCAGTATTTT CASSYLAGDGDTQYF . TRBJ2-3 TRBD2 TRBV7-2
TGCAGTGCTTACCGGGATCTGGGTACAGATACGCAGTATTTT CSAYRDLGTDTQYF few TRBJ2-3 . TRBV20-1